The clone carrying this T cell receptor (beta chain) showed up many times. The data are from a study of human T cells and chemical hapten exposure. Overall study: Read at 6 days, the patch tests placed 0.01% DPC on the upper back.

TCRdb ran MiXCR on the RACE reads and lists one entry per CDR3 protein. The sample gives 350,000 to 400,000 distinct CDR3 sequences, 5% to 6.5% of which show up once; about 2.5% is in the top ten. Time point denoted: pre-sensitization, week 0. The treatment: therapeutic diphenylcyclopropenone sensitization with weekly scalp DPC. Sample donors consisted of patients with alopecia, aged 18 to 70 years, who were suitable for DPC. The CDR3 extends over 17 amino acids. Germline lookup yields CDR1 MNHEY and CDR2 SMNVEV (reference sequence). The trim removed 2 bases at V and 5 bases at J, leaving 13 bases unmatched.

The chain carries TRBV27 and TRBJ2-7; TRBD1 matches at 9 bases. The TCR originated in a woman in her fifties or sixties with alopecia areata. Some clones in this sample may be carry-over from other donors' samples. Here the sequenced sample was whole blood, taken in connection with sensitization to the hapten diphenylcyclopropenone (DPC). The CDR3 sequence is CASSLVIPGTGFHEQYF. The CDR3, as DNA: TGTGCCAGCAGTTTAGTAATCCCGGGGACAGGGTTTCACGAGCAGTACTTC.